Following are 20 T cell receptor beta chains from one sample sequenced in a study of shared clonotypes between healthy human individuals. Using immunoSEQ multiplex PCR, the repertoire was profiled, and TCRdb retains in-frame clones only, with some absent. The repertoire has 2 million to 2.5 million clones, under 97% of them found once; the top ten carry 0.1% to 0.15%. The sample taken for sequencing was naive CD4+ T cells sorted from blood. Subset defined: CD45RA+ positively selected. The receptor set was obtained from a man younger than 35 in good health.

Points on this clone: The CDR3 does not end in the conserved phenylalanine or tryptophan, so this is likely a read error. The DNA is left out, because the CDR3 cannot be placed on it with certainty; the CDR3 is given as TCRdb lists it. The CDR3 is CASSVGWGRVFL. The chain employs TRBV6-1 and TRBJ1-2; no DNA check was done on the table's D call, TRBD1. The CDR3 spans 12 amino acids, including both terminal residues. Germline CDR1 and CDR2: MNHNS and SASEGT.

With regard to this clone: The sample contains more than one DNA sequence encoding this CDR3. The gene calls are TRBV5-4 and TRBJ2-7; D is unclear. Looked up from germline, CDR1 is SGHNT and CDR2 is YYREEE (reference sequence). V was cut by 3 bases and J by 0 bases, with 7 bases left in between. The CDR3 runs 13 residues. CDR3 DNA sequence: TGTGCCAGCAGCTCTCCAGCCTCCTACGAGCAGTACTTC. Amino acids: CASSSPASYEQYF.

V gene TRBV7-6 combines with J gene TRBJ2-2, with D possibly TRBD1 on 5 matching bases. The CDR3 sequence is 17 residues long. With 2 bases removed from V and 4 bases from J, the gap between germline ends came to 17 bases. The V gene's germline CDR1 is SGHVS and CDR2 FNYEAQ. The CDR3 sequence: CASSLSIPARATGELFF. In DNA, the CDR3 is TGTGCCAGCAGCTTATCAATCCCAGCCAGGGCCACCGGGGAGCTGTTTTTT.

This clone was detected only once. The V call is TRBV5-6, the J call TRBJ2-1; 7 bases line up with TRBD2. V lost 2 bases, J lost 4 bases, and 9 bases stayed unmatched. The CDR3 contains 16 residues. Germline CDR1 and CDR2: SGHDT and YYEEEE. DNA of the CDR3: TGTGCCAGCAGCTTCTCCGGACCTAGCGGTTACAATGAGCAGTTCTTC. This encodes CASSFSGPSGYNEQFF.

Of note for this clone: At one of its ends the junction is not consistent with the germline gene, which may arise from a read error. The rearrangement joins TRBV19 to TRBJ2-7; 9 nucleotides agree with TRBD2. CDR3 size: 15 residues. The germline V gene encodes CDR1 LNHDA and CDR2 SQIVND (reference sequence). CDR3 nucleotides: TGCTCCCATGAGCTAGCGGGACTCTTCCAGCCCGAGCAGTACTTC. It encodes CSHELAGLFQPEQYF. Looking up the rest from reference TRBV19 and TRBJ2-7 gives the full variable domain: DGGITQSPKYLFRKEGQNVTLSCEQNLNHDAMYWYRQDPGQGLRLIYYSQIVNDFQKGDIAEGYSVSREKKESFPLTVTSAQKNPTAFYLCSHELAGLFQPEQYFGPGTRLTVT.

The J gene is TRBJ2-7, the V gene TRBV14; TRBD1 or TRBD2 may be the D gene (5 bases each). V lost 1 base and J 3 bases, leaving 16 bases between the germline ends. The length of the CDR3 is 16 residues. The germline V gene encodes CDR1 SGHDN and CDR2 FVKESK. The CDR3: CASSQVRGKGVYEQYF. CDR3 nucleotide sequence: TGTGCCAGCAGCCAAGTACGGGGCAAGGGAGTCTACGAGCAGTACTTC.

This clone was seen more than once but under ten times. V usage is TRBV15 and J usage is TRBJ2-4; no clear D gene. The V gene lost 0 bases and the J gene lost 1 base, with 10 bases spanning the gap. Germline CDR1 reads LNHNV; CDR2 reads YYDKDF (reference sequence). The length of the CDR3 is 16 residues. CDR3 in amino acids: CATSRDPGSAKNIQYF. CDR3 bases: TGTGCCACCAGCAGAGATCCCGGGTCCGCCAAAAACATTCAGTACTTC.

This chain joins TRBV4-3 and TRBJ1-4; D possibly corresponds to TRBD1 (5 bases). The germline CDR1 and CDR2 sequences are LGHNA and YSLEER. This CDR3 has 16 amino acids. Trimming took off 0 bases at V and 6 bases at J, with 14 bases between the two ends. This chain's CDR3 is CASSQEGPGRDEKLFF. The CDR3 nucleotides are TGCGCCAGCAGCCAAGAGGGGCCAGGGAGAGATGAAAAACTGTTTTTT.

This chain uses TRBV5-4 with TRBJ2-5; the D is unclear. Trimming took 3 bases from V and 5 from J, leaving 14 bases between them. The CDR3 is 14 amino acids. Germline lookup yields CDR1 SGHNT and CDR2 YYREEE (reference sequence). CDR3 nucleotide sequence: TGTGCCAGCAGCTATATGGACGTACTGGAGACCCAGTACTTC. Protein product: CASSYMDVLETQYF.

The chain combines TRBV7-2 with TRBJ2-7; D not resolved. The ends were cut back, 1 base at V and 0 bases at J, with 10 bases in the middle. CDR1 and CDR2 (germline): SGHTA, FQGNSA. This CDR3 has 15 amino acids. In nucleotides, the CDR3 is TGTGCCAGCAGCTTAGGTGTGCCCCTCTCCTACGAGCAGTACTTC. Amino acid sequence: CASSLGVPLSYEQYF.

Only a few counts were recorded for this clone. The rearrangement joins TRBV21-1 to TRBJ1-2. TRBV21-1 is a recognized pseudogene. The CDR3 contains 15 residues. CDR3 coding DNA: TGTGCCAGCAGCAAAGTGACGAGGGAGGACTATGGCTACACCTTC. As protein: CASSKVTREDYGYTF.

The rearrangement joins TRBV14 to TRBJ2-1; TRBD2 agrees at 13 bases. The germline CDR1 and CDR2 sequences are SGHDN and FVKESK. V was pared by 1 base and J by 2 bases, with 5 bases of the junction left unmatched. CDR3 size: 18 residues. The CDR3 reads CASSQGGLAGEPYNEQFF. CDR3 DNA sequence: TGTGCCAGCAGCCAAGGTGGACTAGCGGGGGAACCCTACAATGAGCAGTTCTTC.

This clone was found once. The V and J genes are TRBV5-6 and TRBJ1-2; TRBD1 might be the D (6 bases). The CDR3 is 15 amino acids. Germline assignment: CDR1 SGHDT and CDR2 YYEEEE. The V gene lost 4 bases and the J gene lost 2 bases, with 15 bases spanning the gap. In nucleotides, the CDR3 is TGTGCCAGCAGCCCCATCCAGGGGCCAAACTATGGCTACACCTTC. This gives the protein CASSPIQGPNYGYTF.

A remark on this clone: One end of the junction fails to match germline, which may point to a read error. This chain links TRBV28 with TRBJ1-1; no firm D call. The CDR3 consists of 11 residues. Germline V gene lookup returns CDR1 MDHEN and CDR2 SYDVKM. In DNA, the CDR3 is TGTGCCAGCATCAATTGGGCAGGACCCGCCTTT. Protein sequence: CASINWAGPAF.

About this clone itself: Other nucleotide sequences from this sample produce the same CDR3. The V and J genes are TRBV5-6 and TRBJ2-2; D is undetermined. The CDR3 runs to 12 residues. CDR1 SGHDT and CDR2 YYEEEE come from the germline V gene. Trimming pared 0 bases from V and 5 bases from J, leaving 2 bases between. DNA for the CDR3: TGTGCCAGCAGCTTGGCGACCGGGGAGCTGTTTTTT. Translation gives CASSLATGELFF.

CDR3 region: CASSEDPGGNTIYF. In DNA form, the CDR3 reads TGTGCCAGCAGTGAGGACCCTGGGGGAAACACCATATATTTT. The rearrangement joins TRBV25-1 to TRBJ1-3; D is undetermined. Germline values: CDR1 MGHDK, CDR2 SYGVNS. The CDR3 runs 14 residues. Trimming shortened V by 3 bases and J by 4 bases, and 10 bases separated the two germline ends.

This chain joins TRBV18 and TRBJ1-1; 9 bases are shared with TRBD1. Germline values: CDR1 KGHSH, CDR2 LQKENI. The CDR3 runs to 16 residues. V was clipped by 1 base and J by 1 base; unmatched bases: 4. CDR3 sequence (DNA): TGTGCCAGCTCACCACGACAGGGGGGCACGAACACTGAAGCTTTCTTT. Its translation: CASSPRQGGTNTEAFF.

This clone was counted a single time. DNA of the CDR3: TGTGCCAGCAGTGATTCGAGGGTGGGAGGAAACACCATATATTTT. This gives the protein CASSDSRVGGNTIYF. The chain recombines TRBV2 with TRBJ1-3; D call uncertain. The germline CDR1 and CDR2 sequences are SNHLY and FYNNEI. The CDR3 runs 15 residues. V gave up 3 bases and J gave up 4 bases, with 13 bases separating them. Full variable domain (missing parts from reference TRBV2 and TRBJ1-3): EPEVTQTPSHQVTQMGQEVILRCVPISNHLYFYWYRQILGQKVEFLVSFYNNEISEKSEIFDDQFSVERPDGSNFTLKIRSTKLEDSAMYFCASSDSRVGGNTIYFGEGSWLTVV.

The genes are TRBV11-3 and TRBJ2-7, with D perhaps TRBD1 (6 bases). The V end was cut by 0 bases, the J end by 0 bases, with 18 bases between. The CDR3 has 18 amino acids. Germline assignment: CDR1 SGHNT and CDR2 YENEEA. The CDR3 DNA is TGTGCCAGCAGCTTAGAGGGCCCGACAGGCCGATACTCCTACGAGCAGTACTTC. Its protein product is CASSLEGPTGRYSYEQYF.

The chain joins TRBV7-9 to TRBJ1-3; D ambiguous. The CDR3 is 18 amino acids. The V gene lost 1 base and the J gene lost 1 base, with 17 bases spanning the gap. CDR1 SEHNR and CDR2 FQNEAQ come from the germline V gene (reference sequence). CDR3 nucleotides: TGTGCCAGCAGCTTAGATCTGGGGTGGGAAACGTCTGGAAACACCATATATTTT. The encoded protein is CASSLDLGWETSGNTIYF.